These 30 T cell receptor beta chains share one sample of origin, sequenced in a study of persistence of HIV-infected CD4 T cells. Stimulation used 10 ug/mL lysate from CMV-infected fibroblasts. CD40L/CD69 double-negative CD45RO-high memory CD4+ T cells were collected. The immunoSEQ assay was version 4, run in survey mode. TCRdb's table, derived via immunoSEQ multiplex PCR, lists solely in-frame clones and lacks some. This sample has around 35,000 clones; around 80% occur once, and the top ten carry 1.5% to 2%. No antigen has been identified for these receptors. Sample: CD4+ T cells sorted from PBMCs after roughly 20-hour stimulation, taken from a patient who received antiretroviral therapy. The receptors originated from an adult man with HIV who was CMV-seropositive.

The genes are TRBV27 and TRBJ2-7, with D unresolved. With 3 bases removed from V and 9 bases from J, the gap between germline ends came to 12 bases. The CDR3 loop spans 12 amino acids. CDR1 MNHEY and CDR2 SMNVEV come from the germline V gene (reference sequence). Here the CDR3 reads CASSLTGTRQYF. In DNA form, the CDR3 reads TGTGCCAGCAGTTTGACCGGTACCCGGCAGTACTTC.

This clone has a single count. V gene TRBV24-1 combines with J gene TRBJ2-6; D unresolved. Germline V CDR1 and CDR2: KGHDR, SFDVKD. Trimming cost V 4 bases and J 0 bases, with 3 bases left between them. The length of the CDR3 is 14 residues. The CDR3 reads CATSESSGANVLTF. The CDR3 nucleotides read TGTGCCACCAGTGAGAGCTCTGGGGCCAACGTCCTGACTTTC.

The chain recombines TRBV5-1 with TRBJ2-1, with 8 positions matching TRBD2. V lost 4 bases and J lost 0; bases outside the gene matches: 3. CDR1 SGHRS and CDR2 YFSETQ come from the germline V gene. The CDR3 spans 15 residues. The CDR3 sequence is CASSPAGASYNEQFF. CDR3 in DNA: TGCGCCAGCAGCCCAGCGGGGGCCTCCTACAATGAGCAGTTCTTC.

Of note for this clone: Other DNA sequences in the sample encode the same CDR3. The chain employs TRBV6-2 or TRBV6-3 and TRBJ1-1; a possible D gene is TRBD1 (5 bases). There are 11 residues in the CDR3. Looked up from germline, CDR1 is MNHEY and CDR2 is SVGEGT. V was pared by 5 bases and J by 11 bases, with 12 bases between. The CDR3 here is CASSEGREAFF. The CDR3 bases are TGTGCCAGCAGTGAGGGGAGGGAGGCTTTCTTT.

This rearrangement joins TRBV14 to TRBJ2-7; D is unclear. CDR1 and CDR2 from the germline V gene are SGHDN and FVKESK. The CDR3 is made up of 15 amino acids. The ends were cut back, 2 bases at V and 5 bases at J, with 16 bases in the middle. The DNA of the CDR3 is TGTGCCAGCAGCCAATTTTTGGGCTCCGGCCACGAGCAGTACTTC. This translates into CASSQFLGSGHEQYF.

The chain employs TRBV24-1 and TRBJ1-2; the D is unclear. The germline CDR1 and CDR2 sequences are KGHDR and SFDVKD. The CDR3 is 16 residues long. V was shortened by 3 bases and J by 0 bases, with 13 bases between the two germline ends. The CDR3 spells CATSDPGAGANYGYTF. Written as DNA, the CDR3 is TGTGCCACCAGTGATCCTGGAGCAGGCGCTAACTATGGCTACACCTTC.

V usage is TRBV9 and J usage is TRBJ2-5, with 16 bases that match TRBD2. V was clipped by 3 bases and J by 5 bases; unmatched bases: 7. The CDR3 has 17 amino acids. Germline values: CDR1 SGDLS, CDR2 YYNGEE. The CDR3 here is CASSAGTSGGALETQYF. In DNA, the CDR3 is TGTGCCAGCAGCGCTGGGACTAGCGGGGGGGCTCTGGAGACCCAGTACTTC.

In its sample, this clone was seen a few times. The CDR3 spells CARPRAGQGNDEQFF. As DNA, the CDR3 is TGTGCCAGACCACGGGCGGGACAGGGTAACGATGAGCAGTTCTTC. This chain joins TRBV9 and TRBJ2-1; the match to TRBD1 covers 9 bases. V lost 8 bases and J lost 8; bases outside the gene matches: 14. The germline V gene encodes CDR1 SGDLS and CDR2 YYNGEE. This CDR3 has 15 residues.

The V and J genes are TRBV9 and TRBJ2-3, with 9 bases lining up with TRBD2. The trim removed 3 bases at V and 3 bases at J, leaving 14 bases unmatched. From germline, CDR1 is SGDLS and CDR2 YYNGEE. This CDR3 region has 18 residues. The CDR3 here is CASSAGKLAGGPTDTQYF. CDR3 DNA sequence: TGTGCCAGCAGCGCTGGCAAACTCGCGGGGGGGCCTACAGATACGCAGTATTTT.

The chain uses TRBV30 and TRBJ1-1, with D perhaps matching TRBD1 (5 bases). CDR3 length equals 15 residues. CDR1 and CDR2 (germline): GTSNPN, SVGIG (reference sequence). The V end lost 4 bases, the J end lost 6 bases, and 21 bases lay between the germline ends. The CDR3 coding sequence is TGTGCCTGGACCCTGAGGGACCCACTTGGCGCTGAAGCTTTCTTT. It translates to CAWTLRDPLGAEAFF.

The rearrangement links TRBV27 to TRBJ2-1, with 8 bases identical to TRBD1. V dropped 1 base and J dropped 3; count of bases not matched to a gene: 5. The CDR3 consists of 16 residues. The germline CDR1 and CDR2 sequences are MNHEY and SMNVEV (reference sequence). The CDR3 region is CASSLFGTGIYNEQFF. The CDR3 DNA sequence: TGTGCCAGCAGTTTATTTGGGACAGGAATCTACAATGAGCAGTTCTTC.

This rearrangement joins TRBV28 to TRBJ1-5; possibly TRBD1 for D (6 bases). This CDR3 has 16 amino acids. Looked up from germline, CDR1 is MDHEN and CDR2 is SYDVKM. The V and J ends lost 7 bases and 3 bases respectively, with 19 bases between them. The CDR3 loop reads CASTGGGSLSNQPQHF. The CDR3 nucleotides read TGTGCCAGCACCGGGGGGGGCTCCCTCTCCAATCAGCCCCAGCATTTT.

This clone was counted a few times. The chain combines TRBV5-4 with TRBJ2-3, with 7 bases aligning to TRBD1. This CDR3 has 15 amino acids. Trimming at V came to 3 bases and at J to 2 bases, leaving 6 bases not matched to a gene. CDR1 and CDR2 from the germline V gene are SGHNT and YYREEE (reference sequence). The CDR3 is CASSSQTGHTDTQYF. The CDR3 DNA reads TGTGCCAGCAGCTCACAGACAGGGCACACAGATACGCAGTATTTT.

The V gene is TRBV5-5, the J gene TRBJ1-2; D not resolved. V dropped 2 bases and J dropped 4 bases, with 9 bases sitting between them. The germline CDR1 and CDR2 sequences are SGHKS and YYEKEE (reference sequence). This CDR3 comprises 13 residues. As DNA, the CDR3 is TGTGCCAGCAGCTTCCAAAGTGGCTATGGCTACACCTTC. Amino acid sequence: CASSFQSGYGYTF.

The chain is built from TRBV6-5 and TRBJ2-7, with 8 bases aligning to TRBD1. Losses at the gene ends were 5 bases for V and 2 bases for J; bases not matched to a gene: 8. CDR1 is MNHEY, CDR2 SVGAGI, per germline. The CDR3 contains 15 residues. The CDR3 nucleotides are TGTGCCAGCAGTCAGGACAGGGCGAGGGCCTACGAGCAGTACTTC. Encoded protein: CASSQDRARAYEQYF.

This rearrangement joins TRBV5-8 to TRBJ2-1, with 11 bases that match TRBD1. Losses at the gene ends were 3 bases for V and 4 bases for J; bases not matched to a gene: 3. Germline-derived CDR1 and CDR2 are SGHTS and YDEGEE. The CDR3 covers 15 residues. The CDR3: CASSSGTGGYNEQFF. The CDR3 coding sequence is TGTGCCAGCAGCTCCGGGACAGGGGGATACAATGAGCAGTTCTTC.

The chain uses TRBV7-9 and TRBJ2-1; D may be TRBD1 or TRBD2 (5 bases each). CDR3 length: 14 amino acids. In germline, CDR1 is SEHNR, CDR2 FQNEAQ (reference sequence). V shed 7 bases and J shed 7 bases, with 17 bases lying between them. This chain's CDR3 is CASNLPGRENEQFF. CDR3 nucleotide sequence: TGTGCCAGCAATCTACCTGGCAGGGAGAATGAGCAGTTCTTC.

The CDR3 loop reads CASSQEREKLFF. CDR3 DNA: TGTGCCAGCAGCCAAGAACGGGAAAAACTGTTTTTT. The V gene is TRBV3-1 (or the pseudogene TRBV3-2), the J gene TRBJ1-4; D unclear. CDR3 size: 12 residues. Trimming removed 0 bases from V and 8 bases from J, with 4 bases in between. Germline CDR1 is LGHDT and CDR2 is YNNKEL (reference sequence).

The chain joins TRBV5-1 to TRBJ2-5; D is undetermined. The CDR3 has 13 residues. Germline V gene data show CDR1 as SGHRS and CDR2 as YFSETQ. V lost 0 bases to trimming and J lost 4 bases, with 7 bases between them. The CDR3 sequence: CASSLEGLETQYF. The CDR3 nucleotides are TGCGCCAGCAGCTTGGAGGGTTTAGAGACCCAGTACTTC. Variable domain in full (rest from reference TRBV5-1 and TRBJ2-5): KAGVTQTPRYLIKTRGQQVTLSCSPISGHRSVSWYQQTPGQGLQFLFEYFSETQRNKGNFPGRFSGRQFSNSRSEMNVSTLELGDSALYLCASSLEGLETQYFGPGTRLLVL.

J is TRBJ1-2 and V is TRBV10-2; possible D gene TRBD1, 5 bases. Per germline, CDR1 WSHSY and CDR2 SAAADI. The V and J ends lost 2 bases and 2 bases respectively, with 15 bases between them. CDR3 size: 16 residues. In nucleotides, the CDR3 is TGCGCCAGCAGTGAGGGGACCCTTCTCCGCAACTATGGCTACACCTTC. Its protein product is CASSEGTLLRNYGYTF.

The V call is TRBV27, the J call TRBJ2-6; no reliable D call. This CDR3 region has 12 residues. Deletions cut 8 bases from V and 1 base from J, with 3 bases between. CDR1 MNHEY and CDR2 SMNVEV come from the germline V gene (reference sequence). CDR3 nucleotides: TGTGCCAGCGGGTCTGGGGCCAACGTCCTGACTTTC. This gives the protein CASGSGANVLTF.

The V gene is TRBV7-8, the J gene TRBJ1-5; D remains ambiguous. CDR3 length: 13 amino acids. Germline V CDR1 and CDR2: SGHVS, FQNEAQ. Trimming removed 1 base from V and 7 bases from J, with 8 bases in between. The CDR3 loop reads CASSLDLSQPQHF. The CDR3 bases are TGTGCCAGCAGCTTAGATCTAAGCCAGCCCCAGCATTTT.

This rearrangement joins TRBV5-8 to TRBJ2-6; 9 bases match TRBD1. The germline V gene encodes CDR1 SGHTS and CDR2 YDEGEE. Trimming cost V 2 bases and J 0 bases; bases outside gene matches: 6. CDR3 length: 18 amino acids. CDR3 in DNA: TGTGCCAGCAGCTTTCTGGGACAGGGCTACTCTGGGGCCAACGTCCTGACTTTC. Translating gives CASSFLGQGYSGANVLTF.

V is TRBV25-1 and J is TRBJ1-2; D is uncertain. CDR3 length: 13 residues. V lost 3 bases to trimming and J lost 6 bases, with 11 bases between them. CDR1 is MGHDK and CDR2 is SYGVNS in the germline V gene. The CDR3 coding sequence is TGTGCCAGCAGTGACGGAGGGCTAAATGGCTACACCTTC. Translating gives CASSDGGLNGYTF.

The chain uses TRBV6-5 and TRBJ1-5; 7 nucleotides match TRBD1. Losses at the gene ends were 7 bases for V and 2 bases for J; bases not matched to a gene: 8. CDR3 size: 15 residues. Germline assignment: CDR1 MNHEY and CDR2 SVGAGI. This CDR3 is CASNPYQGGNQPQHF. CDR3 in DNA: TGTGCCAGCAACCCCTACCAGGGGGGCAATCAGCCCCAGCATTTT.

In DNA, the CDR3 is TGTGCCAGCAGCGGGCAAGGGGGTAAAAGAAACACCATATATTTT. This codes for CASSGQGGKRNTIYF. The chain recombines TRBV5-6 with TRBJ1-3, with D maybe TRBD1 (6 bases). V shed 4 bases and J shed 5 bases, with 16 bases lying between them. The germline gives CDR1 SGHDT, CDR2 YYEEEE. CDR3 length equals 15 residues.

Of note for this clone: Other DNA sequences in the sample encode the same CDR3. The chain links TRBV2 to TRBJ1-1; tentative D call: TRBD1 (5 bases). In germline, CDR1 is SNHLY, CDR2 FYNNEI. The CDR3 has 13 residues. V lost 8 bases to trimming and J lost 1 base, with 11 bases between them. CDR3 region: CASAGERNTEAFF. CDR3 in DNA: TGTGCCAGCGCGGGGGAGAGGAACACTGAAGCTTTCTTT.

The chain carries TRBV27 and TRBJ2-2; TRBD1 agrees at 7 bases. The CDR3 has 14 amino acids. Germline values: CDR1 MNHEY, CDR2 SMNVEV (reference sequence). V was clipped by 6 bases and J by 2 bases; unmatched bases: 3. As DNA, the CDR3 is TGTGCCAGCAGAGGGACAGTTAACACCGGGGAGCTGTTTTTT. Protein sequence: CASRGTVNTGELFF.

The J gene is TRBJ1-2, the V gene TRBV19, with TRBD1 identical over 8 bases. CDR3 length equals 15 residues. After removal of 3 bases from V and 4 bases from J, the junction contained 7 bases not matched to a gene. Germline assignment: CDR1 LNHDA and CDR2 SQIVND (reference sequence). In DNA, the CDR3 is TGTGCCAGTAGTATTAGGGGACAGGCCGTCTATGGCTACACCTTC. This sequence encodes CASSIRGQAVYGYTF.

This clone was picked up a small number of times. The rearrangement uses TRBV7-8 and TRBJ1-3; D is unresolved. V was pared by 4 bases and J by 4 bases, with 8 bases between. Germline V gene sequence: CDR1 SGHVS, CDR2 FQNEAQ. This CDR3 has 13 amino acids. The DNA of the CDR3 is TGTGCCAGCAGCTCTCTACAGGGAAACACCATATATTTT. Its protein is CASSSLQGNTIYF.